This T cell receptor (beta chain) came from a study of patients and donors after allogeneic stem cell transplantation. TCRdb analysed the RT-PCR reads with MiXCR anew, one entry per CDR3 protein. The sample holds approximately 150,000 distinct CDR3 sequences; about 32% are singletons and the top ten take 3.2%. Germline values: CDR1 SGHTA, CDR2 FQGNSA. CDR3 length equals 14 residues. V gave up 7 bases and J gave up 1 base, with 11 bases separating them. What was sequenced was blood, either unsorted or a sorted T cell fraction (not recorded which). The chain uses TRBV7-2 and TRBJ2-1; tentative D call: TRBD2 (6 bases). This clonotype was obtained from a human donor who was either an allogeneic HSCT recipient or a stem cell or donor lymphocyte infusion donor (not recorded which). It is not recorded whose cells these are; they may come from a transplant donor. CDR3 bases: TGTGCCAGCATCCTCGGGGGTTCCTACAATGAGCAGTTCTTC. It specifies CASILGGSYNEQFF.